The text below deals with one T cell receptor (beta chain). What it binds is not known. This entry is derived from a study of vaccination effects on CD4 cells after COVID-19. The wider study: Either the BNT162b2 or mRNA-1273 vaccine was given to participants in two doses. General observations from the study: In healthy vaccinees, only 1 of 255 vaccine-induced clones cross-reacted with common cold coronaviruses.

Measured with immunoSEQ multiplex PCR; TCRdb has only the in-frame clones, and not every one. The sample records 78,000 or so clones, over 70% being singletons. Sequencing in the ViraFEST assay came after antigen-specific CD4+ T cells had been expanded with viral peptide pools, which were used to stimulate PBMC. Isolating CD4+ T cells followed less than 12 days of culture. Nucleocapsid antibodies were negative in the vaccine recipients, who had never had SARS-CoV-2 infection. Every well housed some 2 million PBMC, which grew in culture alongside around 9.9 IU/ml IL-2 and around 10 ug/ml peptides. Days 3 and 7 were when half the medium was replaced with IL-2 medium. The sequence derives from a human donor who received a COVID-19 vaccine. Sequenced here: CD4+ T cells from PBMCs cultured with SARS-CoV-2 spike peptides, sampled before COVID-19 vaccination.

The CDR3 is CASSLEWGAGEKLFF. CDR3 DNA: TGCGCCAGCAGCTTGGAATGGGGGGCCGGGGAAAAACTGTTTTTT. The chain carries TRBV5-1 and TRBJ1-4; D is perhaps TRBD1 (6 bases). Trimming took 0 bases from V and 8 from J, leaving 14 bases between them. The CDR3 covers 15 residues. CDR1 is SGHRS and CDR2 is YFSETQ in the germline V gene.